The rows below give T cell receptor beta chains drawn from one sample of a study of tumor and adjacent non-tumor tissue in lung cancer. TCRdb re-called the multiplex PCR reads through MiXCR, storing one row per CDR3 protein. The table has tens of thousands of distinct CDR3 sequences, more than 55% seen once. The sequenced sample consisted of distant non-tumor lung tissue. Every receptor here comes from a man between 70 and 80 years old with non-small cell lung cancer. Both conserved end residues are part of each CDR3.

CDR3 protein | J gene | V gene
CSSSQGRGPKGQETQYF | TRBJ2-5 | TRBV28
CASCYSVSRGGQETQYF | TRBJ2-5 | TRBV6-2/TRBV6-3
CASSFLRPGLAVSSAYNEQFF | TRBJ2-1 | TRBV12-3/TRBV12-4
CGVEGDRGRGETQYF | TRBJ2-5 | TRBV29-1
CASSRPGVAFTGGEKLFF | TRBJ1-4 | TRBV4-2
CASSNSEQYF | TRBJ2-7 | TRBV21-1
CASLTGVYYDYTF | TRBJ1-2 | TRBV6-6
CASSLVGLREQFF | TRBJ2-1 | TRBV7-9
CASRRGTKETQYF | TRBJ2-5 | TRBV6-5
CASSLGDRNNEHYF | TRBJ2-7 | TRBV11-2
CASSTRFNQSQYF | NA | TRBV12-3/TRBV12-4
CASSLVGSDSGDMYGYTF | TRBJ1-2 | TRBV5-6
CASTDKPGQAKNIQHF | TRBJ2-4 | TRBV2
CASSPSRDTDTQYF | TRBJ2-3 | TRBV5-1
CISSLDYSVTVAYEQYF | TRBJ2-7 | TRBV11-2
CASSPYTTDTQYF | TRBJ2-3 | TRBV7-3
CAGSVDRSYEQYF | TRBJ2-7 | TRBV6-1
CASRVETRVAKNIQYF | TRBJ2-4 | TRBV2